The clone carrying this T cell receptor (beta chain) has just one count. The antigen remains unidentified. These data originate in a study of cytomegalovirus exposure and HLA in healthy donors. Study-level information: A preliminary data release comprised around 85 million unique TCRs obtained from HLA-typed donors.

The primer mix had 60 Vbeta and 13 Jbeta primers. Data came from immunoSEQ multiplex PCR; TCRdb stores just in-frame clones and leaves some out. The sample consists of 200,000 or so clones, about 83% of them appearing once. This CDR3 is 17 amino acids long. Trimming stripped 1 base from V and 8 bases from J, with 20 bases between. Germline CDR1 LNHNV, CDR2 YYDKDF (reference sequence). General observations from the study: Later analysis indicated greater clonal expansion among HLA-associated TCR beta chains than among equally common other chains.

The TCR sequence derives from a woman in her twenties or thirties in good health and CMV-seropositive. Sequencing was performed on PBMCs. The J gene is TRBJ1-4, the V gene TRBV15, with D possibly matching TRBD1 (5 bases). The CDR3 DNA follows: TGTGCCACCAGCAGAGTCGGAACGGCAGGGCGGGGGGAAAAACTGTTTTTT. This translates into CATSRVGTAGRGEKLFF.